The 3 T cell receptor beta chains below all came from one sample that was sequenced in a study of shared clonotypes between healthy human individuals. As defined, naive CD8 cells were CD45RO-negative and positively selected for CCR7, with terminally differentiated effector memory CD45RA+ cells excluded. Using immunoSEQ multiplex PCR, the repertoire was profiled, and TCRdb retains in-frame clones only, with some absent. Here the sample spans over 2 million clones, around 96% being singletons. Sequences were obtained from naive CD8+ T cells sorted from blood. All receptors come from a young man in good health.

This sequence joins TRBV4-1 and TRBJ2-3; D perhaps matches TRBD2 (5 bases). With 3 bases removed from V and 4 bases from J, the gap between germline ends came to 14 bases. Germline CDR1 is MGHRA and CDR2 is YSYEKL. The CDR3 has 15 amino acids. CDR3 region: CASSHPEGLADTQYF. The CDR3 coding sequence is TGCGCCAGCAGCCATCCCGAGGGTTTGGCAGATACGCAGTATTTT.

This sequence joins TRBV5-6 and TRBJ2-2, with 8 bases aligning to TRBD1. CDR1 is SGHDT and CDR2 is YYEEEE in the germline V gene. The CDR3 spans 15 residues. J gave up 2 bases and V 3 bases, and 3 bases lay outside the gene matches. The CDR3 bases are TGTGCCAGCAGCTCGGGACAGGCCAACACCGGGGAGCTGTTTTTT. This codes for CASSSGQANTGELFF.

This clone was seen just once. J is TRBJ1-4 and V is TRBV7-8, with D hard to call. Germline CDR1 and CDR2: SGHVS and FQNEAQ. With 3 bases removed from V and 3 bases from J, the gap between germline ends came to 11 bases. This CDR3 has 15 residues. CDR3 sequence reads: CASSFRGAANEKLFF. CDR3 coding DNA: TGTGCCAGCAGCTTCCGAGGTGCGGCTAATGAAAAACTGTTTTTT.